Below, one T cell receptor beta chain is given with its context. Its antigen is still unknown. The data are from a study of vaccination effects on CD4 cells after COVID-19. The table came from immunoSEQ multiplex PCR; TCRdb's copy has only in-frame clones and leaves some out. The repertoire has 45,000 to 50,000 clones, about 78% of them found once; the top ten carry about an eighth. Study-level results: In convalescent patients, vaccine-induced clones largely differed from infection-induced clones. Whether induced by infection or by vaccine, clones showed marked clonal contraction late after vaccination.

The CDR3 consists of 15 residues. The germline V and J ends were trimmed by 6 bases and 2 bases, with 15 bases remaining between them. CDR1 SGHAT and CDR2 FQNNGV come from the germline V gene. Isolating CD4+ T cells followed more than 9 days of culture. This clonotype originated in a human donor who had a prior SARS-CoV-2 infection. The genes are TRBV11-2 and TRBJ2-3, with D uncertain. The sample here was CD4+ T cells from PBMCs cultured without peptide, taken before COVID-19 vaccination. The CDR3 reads CASSHATDITDTQYF. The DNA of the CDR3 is TGTGCCAGCAGTCACGCTACCGACATCACAGATACGCAGTATTTT.